This is a list of T cell receptor beta chains from one sample in a study of high-grade serous ovarian cancer treatment subgroups. Measured with immunoSEQ multiplex PCR; TCRdb has only the in-frame clones, and not every one. The sample lists thousands of clones; roughly 78% were seen once. What was sequenced was tumor tissue. The receptor set was obtained from a human donor with high-grade serous ovarian cancer. Both conserved end residues are part of each CDR3. The D gene is left open where the match is weak. Clone size is shown for a subset of rows, as once, few, many or a class of expanded clone.

V,size,D,J,DNA,CDR3
TRBV7-9,large,.,TRBJ2-5,TGTGCCAGCAGCCCTTACGCCCGGGAGACCCAGTACTTC,CASSPYARETQYF
TRBV11-3,few,TRBD2,TRBJ2-1,TGTGCCAGCAGCTTAGATGGAGCGGGAGAGGCCTACAATGAGCAGTTCTTC,CASSLDGAGEAYNEQFF
TRBV7-9,.,.,TRBJ2-3,TGTGCCAGCAGCCGTCTAGGTCCAGATACGCAGTATTTT,CASSRLGPDTQYF
TRBV18,.,.,TRBJ1-2,TGTGCCAGCTCACCTCCGACAGTTTTAGTTGGCTACACCTTC,CASSPPTVLVGYTF
TRBV25-1,once,.,TRBJ2-3,TGTGCCAGCAGTGATTGCAGGGGGGGGGCAGATACGCAGTATTTT,CASSDCRGGADTQYF
TRBV5-4,.,.,TRBJ2-1,TGTGCCAGCAGCTTCGGCGGCCCCTCCAATGAGCAGTTCTTC,CASSFGGPSNEQFF
TRBV11-2,.,.,TRBJ1-1,TGTGCCAGCAGCTTATTCAGAATGAACACTGAAGCTTTCTTT,CASSLFRMNTEAFF
TRBV7-2,.,.,TRBJ2-5,TGTGCCAGCAGCCCCCAACGAGCCTACCAAGAGACCCAGTACTTC,CASSPQRAYQETQYF
TRBV5-1,.,TRBD1,TRBJ2-3,TGCGCCAGCAGCTTGGCGGTCTCAGGGGGCAAGACAGATACGCAGTATTTT,CASSLAVSGGKTDTQYF
TRBV4-1,.,TRBD2,TRBJ2-1,TGCGCCAGCGGCCAAGTCCCAGCGGGGACGAACAATGAGCAGTTCTTC,CASGQVPAGTNNEQFF
TRBV7-9,.,.,TRBJ1-2,TGTGCCAGCAGCTTAGCTATCAGGAACTATGGCTACACCTTC,CASSLAIRNYGYTF
TRBV18,.,TRBD1,TRBJ2-2,TGTGCCAGCTCACCTCGGACAGGGTACACCGGGGAGCTGTTTTTT,CASSPRTGYTGELFF
TRBV7-9,.,TRBD2,TRBJ2-1,TGTGCCAGCAGGCCACCGGGACTAGCGGGAGACGGCGAGCAGTTCTTC,CASRPPGLAGDGEQFF
TRBV5-4,.,.,TRBJ2-7,TGTGCCAGCAGCGTGGGGACAAAAATTCCCTCTTACGAGCAGTACTTC,CASSVGTKIPSYEQYF
TRBV4-1,.,.,TRBJ2-4,TGCGCCAGCAGCTACCAGGGGTATTCTGGGGACATTCAGTACTTC,CASSYQGYSGDIQYF
TRBV18,.,.,TRBJ2-7,TGTGCCAGCTCACCAAACCACGAGCAGTACTTC,CASSPNHEQYF
TRBV29-1,.,.,TRBJ1-1,TGCAGCGTTAATAGGGGTCGGAACACTGAAGCTTTCTTT,CSVNRGRNTEAFF
TRBV9,.,TRBD2,TRBJ2-7,TGTGCCAGCAGCGTAGATGGGGGGGGAGGGCAGTACTTC,CASSVDGGGGQYF
TRBV10-2,few,.,TRBJ1-5,TGCGCCACCGCGGCAGGGAACAATCAGCCCCAGCATTTT,CATAAGNNQPQHF
TRBV2,few,.,TRBJ2-7,TGTGCCAGCAGTTATACCTACGAGCAGTACTTC,CASSYTYEQYF
TRBV5-5,.,.,TRBJ2-3,TGTGCCAGCAGCCCAACACAACCTAGCACAGATACGCAGTATTTT,CASSPTQPSTDTQYF
TRBV19,.,TRBD1,TRBJ1-2,TGTGCCAGTAGTGGACAGGGACAGGGTGACTATGGCTACACCTTC,CASSGQGQGDYGYTF
TRBV28,few,.,TRBJ1-5,TGTGCCAGCAGTTTTTACTCCAGGGAAGGGCAGCCCCAGCATTTT,CASSFYSREGQPQHF
TRBV11-1,.,.,TRBJ2-3,TGTGCCAGCAGCTTAGCTCCAGGGTTGGCAGATACGCAGTATTTT,CASSLAPGLADTQYF
TRBV4-3,.,TRBD2,TRBJ2-1,TGCGCCAGCAGCCAAGGGGGCGGGGGGTACAATGAGCAGTTCTTC,CASSQGGGGYNEQFF
TRBV7-9,.,.,TRBJ2-5,TGTGCCAGCAGCTCCTCAGGGATTTGGGCAGAGACCCAGTACTTC,CASSSSGIWAETQYF
TRBV7-6,.,.,TRBJ2-7,TGTGCCAGCAGCTTGTTAGAGGGAACCTACGAGCAGTACTTC,CASSLLEGTYEQYF
TRBV28,.,.,TRBJ1-3,TGTGCCAGCAGTCAGGGGTTCGCTGGAAACACCATATATTTT,CASSQGFAGNTIYF
TRBV2,.,.,TRBJ1-3,TGTGCCACCCGCCCCACCCTGTCTGGAAACACCATATATTTT,CATRPTLSGNTIYF
TRBV7-2,.,.,TRBJ2-1,TGTGCCAGCAGCGCTCCGGGACTCCCTTACAATGAGCAGTTCTTC,CASSAPGLPYNEQFF
TRBV5-8,.,TRBD2,TRBJ2-1,TGTGCCAGCAGCTTTAAAACTAGCGGGAGGGCCGATGAGCAGTTCTTC,CASSFKTSGRADEQFF